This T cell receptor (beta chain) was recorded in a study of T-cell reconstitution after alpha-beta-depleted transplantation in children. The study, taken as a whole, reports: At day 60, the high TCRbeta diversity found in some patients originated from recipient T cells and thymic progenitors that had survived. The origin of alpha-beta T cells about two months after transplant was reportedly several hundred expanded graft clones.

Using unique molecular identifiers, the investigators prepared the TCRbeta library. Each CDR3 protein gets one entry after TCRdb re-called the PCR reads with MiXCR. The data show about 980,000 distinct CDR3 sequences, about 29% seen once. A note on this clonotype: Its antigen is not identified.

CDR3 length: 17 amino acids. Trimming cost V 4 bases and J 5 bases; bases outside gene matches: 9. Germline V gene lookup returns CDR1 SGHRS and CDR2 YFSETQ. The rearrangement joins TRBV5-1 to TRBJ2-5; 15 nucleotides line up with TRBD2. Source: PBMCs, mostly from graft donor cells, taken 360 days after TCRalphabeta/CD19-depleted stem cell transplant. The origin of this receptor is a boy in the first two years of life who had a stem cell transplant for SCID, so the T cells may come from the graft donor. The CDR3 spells CASSIGLAGGLQETQYF. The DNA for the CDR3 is TGCGCCAGCAGCATAGGACTAGCGGGGGGGCTTCAGGAGACCCAGTACTTC.